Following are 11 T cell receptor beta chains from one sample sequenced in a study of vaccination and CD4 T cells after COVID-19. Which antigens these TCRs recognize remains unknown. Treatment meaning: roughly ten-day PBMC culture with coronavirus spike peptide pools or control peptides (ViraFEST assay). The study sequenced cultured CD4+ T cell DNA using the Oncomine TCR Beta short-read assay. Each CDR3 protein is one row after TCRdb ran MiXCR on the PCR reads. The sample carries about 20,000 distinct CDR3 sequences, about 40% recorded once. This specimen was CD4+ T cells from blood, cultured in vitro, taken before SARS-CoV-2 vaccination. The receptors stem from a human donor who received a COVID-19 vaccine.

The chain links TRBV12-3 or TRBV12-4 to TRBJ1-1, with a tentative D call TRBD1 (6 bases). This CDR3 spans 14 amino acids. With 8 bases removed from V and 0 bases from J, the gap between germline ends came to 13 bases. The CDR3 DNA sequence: TGTGCCAGCGGGCGAACAGGGTTGAACACTGAAGCTTTCTTT. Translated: CASGRTGLNTEAFF.

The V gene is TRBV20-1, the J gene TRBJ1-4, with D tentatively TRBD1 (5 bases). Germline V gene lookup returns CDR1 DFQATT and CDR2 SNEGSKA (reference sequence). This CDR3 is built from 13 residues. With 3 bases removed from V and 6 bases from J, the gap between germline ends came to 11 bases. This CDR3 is CSASRGGDEKLFF. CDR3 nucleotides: TGCAGTGCTAGTCGCGGGGGGGATGAAAAACTGTTTTTT.

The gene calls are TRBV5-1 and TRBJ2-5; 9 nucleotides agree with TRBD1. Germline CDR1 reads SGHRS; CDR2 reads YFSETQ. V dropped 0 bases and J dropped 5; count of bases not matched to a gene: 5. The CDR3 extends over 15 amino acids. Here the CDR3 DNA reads TGCGCCAGCAGCTTGGGGGACAGGGAGGGGGAGACCCAGTACTTC. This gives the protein CASSLGDREGETQYF.

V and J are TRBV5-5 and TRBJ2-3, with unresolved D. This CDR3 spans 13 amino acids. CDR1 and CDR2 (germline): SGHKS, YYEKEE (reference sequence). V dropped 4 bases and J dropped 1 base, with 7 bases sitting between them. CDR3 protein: CASSRVGTDTQYF. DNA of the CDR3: TGTGCCAGCAGCCGCGTAGGCACAGATACGCAGTATTTT.

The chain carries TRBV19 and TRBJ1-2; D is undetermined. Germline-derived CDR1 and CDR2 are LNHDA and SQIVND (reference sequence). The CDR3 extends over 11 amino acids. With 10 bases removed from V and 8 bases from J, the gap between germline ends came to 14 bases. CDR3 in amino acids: CATATSEGYTF. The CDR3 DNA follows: TGTGCCACCGCCACCTCCGAGGGCTACACCTTC. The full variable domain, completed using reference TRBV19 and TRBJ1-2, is DGGITQSPKYLFRKEGQNVTLSCEQNLNHDAMYWYRQDPGQGLRLIYYSQIVNDFQKGDIAEGYSVSREKKESFPLTVTSAQKNPTAFYLCATATSEGYTFGSGTRLTVV.

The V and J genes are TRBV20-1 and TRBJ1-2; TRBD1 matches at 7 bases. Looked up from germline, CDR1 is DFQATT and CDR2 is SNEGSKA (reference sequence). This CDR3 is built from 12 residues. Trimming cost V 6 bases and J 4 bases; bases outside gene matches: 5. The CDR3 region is CSAETGFYGYTF. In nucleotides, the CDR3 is TGCAGTGCAGAGACAGGGTTCTATGGCTACACCTTC.

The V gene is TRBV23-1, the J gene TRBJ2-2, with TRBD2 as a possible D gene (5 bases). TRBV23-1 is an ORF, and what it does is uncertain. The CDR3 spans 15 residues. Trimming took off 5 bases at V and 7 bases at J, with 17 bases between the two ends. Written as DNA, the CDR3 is TGCGCCAGCAGTACGCTAGCCGGGAAGCACGGGGAGCTGTTTTTT. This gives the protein CASSTLAGKHGELFF.

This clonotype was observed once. DNA of the CDR3: TGTGCCAGCAGTCCGGTCGTGATCTCTGGGGCCAACGTCCTGACTTTC. This encodes CASSPVVISGANVLTF. The chain uses TRBV6-1 and TRBJ2-6; D ambiguous. The CDR3 sequence is 16 residues long. Germline V gene lookup returns CDR1 MNHNS and CDR2 SASEGT. Trimming shortened V by 5 bases and J by 0 bases, and 11 bases separated the two germline ends.

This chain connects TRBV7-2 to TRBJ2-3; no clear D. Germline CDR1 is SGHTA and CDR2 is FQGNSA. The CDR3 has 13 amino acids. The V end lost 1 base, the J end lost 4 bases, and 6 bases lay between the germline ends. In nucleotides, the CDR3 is TGTGCCAGCAGCTTAGTAGGACCAGATACGCAGTATTTT. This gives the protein CASSLVGPDTQYF. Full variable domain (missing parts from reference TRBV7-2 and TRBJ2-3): GAGVSQSPSNKVTEKGKDVELRCDPISGHTALYWYRQSLGQGLEFLIYFQGNSAPDKSGLPSDRFSAERTGGSVSTLTIQRTQQEDSAVYLCASSLVGPDTQYFGPGTRLTVL.

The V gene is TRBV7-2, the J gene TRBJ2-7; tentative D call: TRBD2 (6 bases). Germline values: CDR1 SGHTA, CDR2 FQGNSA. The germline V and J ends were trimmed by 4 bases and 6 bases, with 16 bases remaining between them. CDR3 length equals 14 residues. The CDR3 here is CASSWVVAGSEQYF. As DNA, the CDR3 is TGTGCCAGCAGCTGGGTGGTCGCGGGGAGCGAGCAGTACTTC.

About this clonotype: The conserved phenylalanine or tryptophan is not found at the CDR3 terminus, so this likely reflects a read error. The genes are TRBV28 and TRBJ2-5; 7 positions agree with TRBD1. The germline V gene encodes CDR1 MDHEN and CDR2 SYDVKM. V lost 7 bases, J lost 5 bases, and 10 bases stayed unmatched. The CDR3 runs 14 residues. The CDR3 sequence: CASIRGSQRETQYS. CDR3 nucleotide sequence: TGTGCCAGCATCAGGGGGTCTCAGAGGGAGACCCAGTACTCC.